This is a list of T cell receptor beta chains from one sample in a study of blood T cell repertoires in COVID-19. Some clones are missing from TCRdb's copy, which holds only in-frame ones; the method was immunoSEQ multiplex PCR. The sample records 230,000 or so clones, approximately 90% being singletons. The material sequenced was PBMCs or T cells enriched from blood (not recorded which). These receptors were obtained from a middle-aged woman with acute COVID-19. The CDR3 runs from the conserved cysteine through the conserved F or W. Fields, in order: J gene, D gene, clone size, V gene, CDR3 protein, CDR3 DNA. D genes are given only for firm matches. Clone size is given for some rows only: seen once, a few or many times, or a class if the clone is expanded.

J: TRBJ2-1
D: TRBD2
size: NA
V: TRBV9
CDR3: CASSDNQEGLAGGLTSSYNEQFF
DNA: TGTGCCAGCAGCGATAACCAAGAAGGACTAGCGGGAGGCCTTACTAGCTCCTACAATGAGCAGTTCTTC

J: TRBJ1-2
D: TRBD1
size: once
V: TRBV19
CDR3: CASSRDRAYGYTF
DNA: TGTGCCAGTAGCCGGGACAGGGCATATGGCTACACCTTC

J: TRBJ1-2
D: NA
size: NA
V: TRBV21-1
CDR3: CASSNHPGTNYGYTF
DNA: TGTGCCAGCAGCAATCACCCGGGAACAAACTATGGCTACACCTTC

J: TRBJ2-1
D: NA
size: NA
V: TRBV27
CDR3: CASKMEGRSYNEQFF
DNA: TGTGCCAGCAAGATGGAGGGCCGCTCCTACAATGAGCAGTTCTTC

J: TRBJ1-3
D: NA
size: NA
V: TRBV5-6
CDR3: CASSYTGTPSGNTIYF
DNA: TGTGCCAGCAGCTACACCGGGACACCCTCTGGAAACACCATATATTTT

J: TRBJ2-2
D: NA
size: NA
V: TRBV18
CDR3: CASSPQSGAGGELFF
DNA: TGTGCCAGCTCACCACAGTCAGGGGCTGGCGGGGAGCTGTTTTTT

J: TRBJ1-2
D: TRBD1
size: NA
V: TRBV7-9
CDR3: CASSLSATGARYGYTF
DNA: TGTGCCAGCAGCTTATCAGCTACAGGGGCTCGGTATGGCTACACCTTC

J: TRBJ2-2
D: TRBD2
size: NA
V: TRBV5-4
CDR3: CASSPPGLAGGNTGELFF
DNA: TGTGCCAGCAGCCCCCCGGGACTAGCGGGGGGGAACACCGGGGAGCTGTTTTTT

J: TRBJ1-2
D: TRBD1
size: NA
V: TRBV5-1
CDR3: CASSSDRGNYGYTF
DNA: TGCGCCAGCAGCTCTGACAGGGGGAATTATGGCTACACCTTC

J: TRBJ2-1
D: TRBD1
size: NA
V: TRBV5-6
CDR3: CASSGTVQFF
DNA: TGTGCCAGCAGCGGGACAGTCCAGTTCTTC

J: TRBJ2-7
D: TRBD1
size: NA
V: TRBV27
CDR3: CASSFTQTGTGLYEQYF
DNA: TGTGCCAGCAGTTTCACACAGACCGGGACAGGGCTCTACGAGCAGTACTTC

J: TRBJ2-2
D: NA
size: few
V: TRBV12-3/TRBV12-4
CDR3: CASRREETGELFF
DNA: TGTGCCAGCAGGAGGGAGGAGACCGGGGAGCTGTTTTTT

J: TRBJ2-7
D: NA
size: NA
V: TRBV4-1
CDR3: CASSQVVGVDEQYF
DNA: TGCGCCAGCAGCCAAGTTGTGGGAGTTGATGAGCAGTACTTC

J: TRBJ1-2
D: TRBD1
size: NA
V: TRBV6-5
CDR3: CASRAPGQREHGYTF
DNA: TGTGCCAGCAGGGCTCCGGGACAGAGGGAGCATGGCTACACCTTC

J: TRBJ2-1
D: TRBD2
size: NA
V: TRBV4-1
CDR3: CASSQDRRGALSYNEQFF
DNA: TGCGCCAGCAGCCAAGATCGGCGGGGGGCCCTCTCCTACAATGAGCAGTTCTTC

J: TRBJ2-1
D: TRBD2
size: few
V: TRBV19
CDR3: CASKASGASYNEQFF
DNA: TGTGCCAGTAAGGCTAGCGGGGCCTCCTACAATGAGCAGTTCTTC

J: TRBJ1-2
D: NA
size: NA
V: TRBV3-1/TRBV3-2
CDR3: CASRPRGGLGYGYTF
DNA: TGTGCCAGCAGGCCAAGGGGAGGGCTCGGCTATGGCTACACCTTC

J: TRBJ2-1
D: NA
size: NA
V: TRBV19
CDR3: CASSIGYPSYNEQFF
DNA: TGTGCCAGTAGTATAGGCTACCCGTCCTACAATGAGCAGTTCTTC

J: TRBJ2-7
D: TRBD1
size: NA
V: TRBV4-3
CDR3: CASSQDSSGGAIF
DNA: TGCGCCAGCAGCCAAGACTCCTCAGGGGGCGCGATCTTC

J: TRBJ2-3
D: TRBD2
size: NA
V: TRBV2
CDR3: CASSPLAGGSDTQYF
DNA: TGTGCCAGCAGCCCTTTAGCGGGGGGATCAGATACGCAGTATTTT

J: TRBJ2-1
D: NA
size: NA
V: TRBV11-3
CDR3: CASSLLAGKYNEQFF
DNA: TGTGCCAGCAGCCTTCTCGCGGGAAAGTACAATGAGCAGTTCTTC

J: TRBJ2-2
D: TRBD1
size: NA
V: TRBV5-1
CDR3: CASSYTGGFNTGELFF
DNA: TGCGCCAGCAGCTACACAGGGGGCTTTAACACCGGGGAGCTGTTTTTT

J: TRBJ1-6
D: NA
size: NA
V: TRBV18
CDR3: CASSPPFLGGRNSPLHF
DNA: TGTGCCAGCTCACCACCTTTCCTCGGCGGGAGAAATTCACCCCTCCACTTT

J: TRBJ1-1
D: NA
size: few
V: TRBV10-3
CDR3: CAIRVQGSEAFF
DNA: TGTGCCATCAGGGTACAGGGTTCTGAAGCTTTCTTT

J: TRBJ1-1
D: TRBD1
size: NA
V: TRBV30
CDR3: CAWSEDRYFEAFF
DNA: TGTGCCTGGAGTGAGGACAGGTACTTTGAAGCTTTCTTT

J: TRBJ2-1
D: TRBD1
size: NA
V: TRBV5-1
CDR3: CASSPGTGNEQFF
DNA: TGCGCCAGCAGCCCCGGGACAGGGAATGAGCAGTTCTTC

J: TRBJ2-5
D: TRBD2
size: NA
V: TRBV4-2
CDR3: CASSRLAEETQYF
DNA: TGTGCCAGCAGCCGACTAGCGGAAGAGACCCAGTACTTC

J: TRBJ2-3
D: TRBD1
size: NA
V: TRBV5-4
CDR3: CASSLEGARGTDTQYF
DNA: TGTGCCAGCAGCTTGGAGGGGGCGCGTGGCACAGATACGCAGTATTTT

J: TRBJ2-5
D: NA
size: NA
V: TRBV7-2
CDR3: CASSLKGRETQYF
DNA: TGTGCCAGCAGCTTAAAGGGGAGGGAGACCCAGTACTTC